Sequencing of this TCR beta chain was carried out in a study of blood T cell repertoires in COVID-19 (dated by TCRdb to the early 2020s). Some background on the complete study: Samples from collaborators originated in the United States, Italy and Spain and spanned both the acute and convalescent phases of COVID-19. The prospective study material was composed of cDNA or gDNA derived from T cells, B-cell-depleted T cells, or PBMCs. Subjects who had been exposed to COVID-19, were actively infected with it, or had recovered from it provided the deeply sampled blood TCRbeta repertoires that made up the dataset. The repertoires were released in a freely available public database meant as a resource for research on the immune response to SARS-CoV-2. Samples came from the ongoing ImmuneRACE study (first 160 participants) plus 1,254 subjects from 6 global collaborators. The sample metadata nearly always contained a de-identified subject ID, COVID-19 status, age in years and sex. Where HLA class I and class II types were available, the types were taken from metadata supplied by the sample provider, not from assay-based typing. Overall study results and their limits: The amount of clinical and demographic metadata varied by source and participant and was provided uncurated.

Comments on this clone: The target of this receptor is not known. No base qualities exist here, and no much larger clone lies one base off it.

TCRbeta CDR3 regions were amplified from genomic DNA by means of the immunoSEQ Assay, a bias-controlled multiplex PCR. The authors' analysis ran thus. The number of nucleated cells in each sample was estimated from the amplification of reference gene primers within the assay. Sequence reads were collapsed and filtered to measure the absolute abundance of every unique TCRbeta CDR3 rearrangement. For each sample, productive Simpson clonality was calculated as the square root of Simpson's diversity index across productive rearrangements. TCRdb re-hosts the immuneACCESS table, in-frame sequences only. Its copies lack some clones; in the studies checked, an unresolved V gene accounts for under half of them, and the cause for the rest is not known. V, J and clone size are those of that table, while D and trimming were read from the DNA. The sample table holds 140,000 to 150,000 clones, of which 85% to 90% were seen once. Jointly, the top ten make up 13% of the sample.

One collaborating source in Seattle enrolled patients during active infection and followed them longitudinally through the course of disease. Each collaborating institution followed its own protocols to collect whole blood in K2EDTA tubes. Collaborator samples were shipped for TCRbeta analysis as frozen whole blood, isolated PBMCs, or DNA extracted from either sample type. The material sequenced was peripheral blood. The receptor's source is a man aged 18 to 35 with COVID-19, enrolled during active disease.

The CDR3 has the sequence CASSDSGGGTDTQYF. The DNA sequence reads TGTGCCAGCAGTGACTCCGGAGGGGGCACAGATACGCAGTATTTT. The V and J genes are TRBV6-4 and TRBJ2-3; TRBD2 is a possible D gene, resting on 6 matching bases. The CDR3 holds 15 amino acids from the cysteine to the phenylalanine. Only the CDR3 DNA is retained, 45 bases long and in frame from the first base. The CDR1 and CDR2 encoded by the germline V gene are MRHNA and SNTAGT. Trimming removed 0 bases from V and 1 base from J, leaving 8 bases between the germline ends.